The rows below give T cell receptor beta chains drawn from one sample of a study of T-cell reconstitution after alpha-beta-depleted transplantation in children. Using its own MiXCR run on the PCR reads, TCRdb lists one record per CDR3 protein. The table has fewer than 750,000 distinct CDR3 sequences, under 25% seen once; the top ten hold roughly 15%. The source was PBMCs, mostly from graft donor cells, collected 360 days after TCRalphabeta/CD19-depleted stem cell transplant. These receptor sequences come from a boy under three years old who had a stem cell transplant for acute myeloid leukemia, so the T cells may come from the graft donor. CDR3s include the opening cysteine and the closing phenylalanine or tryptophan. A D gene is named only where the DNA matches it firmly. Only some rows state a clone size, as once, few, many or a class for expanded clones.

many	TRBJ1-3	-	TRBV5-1	TGCGCCAGCGGCCCGTGGACTCTGGAAGACACCATATATTTT	CASGPWTLEDTIYF
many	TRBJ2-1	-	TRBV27	TGTGCCAGCAGTTGGGGTCTCTCCTACAATGAGCAGTTCTTC	CASSWGLSYNEQFF
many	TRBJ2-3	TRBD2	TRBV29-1	TGCAGCGACCTAGCGGGGGATACGCAGTATTTT	CSDLAGDTQYF
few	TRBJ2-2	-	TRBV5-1	TGCGCCAGCAGCCCCAGGCGAGGGGCCTCCGGCGGGGAGCTGTTTTTT	CASSPRRGASGGELFF
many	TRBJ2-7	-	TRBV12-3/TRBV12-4	TGTGCCAGCAGCGAAGTCCCCTACGAGCAGTACTTC	CASSEVPYEQYF
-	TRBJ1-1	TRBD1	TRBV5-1	TGCGCCAGCAGCACCGGGACAGGGGGTTGGAGCACTGAAGCTTTCTTT	CASSTGTGGWSTEAFF
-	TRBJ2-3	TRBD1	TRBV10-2	TGCGCCAGCATTCCCGCCAGGGACAGGGAGGCAGATACGCAGTATTTT	CASIPARDREADTQYF
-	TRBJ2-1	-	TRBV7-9	TGTGCCAGCAGCTTGAACAGACCCTACAATGAGCAGTTCTTC	CASSLNRPYNEQFF
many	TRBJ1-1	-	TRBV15	TGTGCCACCAGTCGTGGGTTGGACACTGAAGCTTTCTTT	CATSRGLDTEAFF
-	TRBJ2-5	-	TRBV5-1	TGCGCCAGCAGCCCGACACTAGCTGGGGAGACCCAGTACTTC	CASSPTLAGETQYF
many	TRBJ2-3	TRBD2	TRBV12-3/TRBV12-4	TGTGCCAGCAGTCCTTTATGGGGCCTAGCGGGAGAAACCACAGATACGCAGTATTTT	CASSPLWGLAGETTDTQYF
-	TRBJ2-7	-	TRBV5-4	TGTGCCAGCAGCTTGGGACTAGAAGGGGACGAGCAGTACTTC	CASSLGLEGDEQYF
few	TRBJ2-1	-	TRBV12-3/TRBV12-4	TGTGCCAGCAGTTTAGTTACCACTACGTGGTACAATGAGCAGTTCTTC	CASSLVTTTWYNEQFF
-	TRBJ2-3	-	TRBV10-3	TGTGCCATCAGCGGGCCGGGGGAGAGAACAGATACGCAGTATTTT	CAISGPGERTDTQYF
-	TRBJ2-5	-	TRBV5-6	TGTGCCAGCAGCTTCACAGGGCCAAGTGGGACCCAGTACTTC	CASSFTGPSGTQYF
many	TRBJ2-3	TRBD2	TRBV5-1	TGCGCCAGCAGCTTGTGGGGTACTAGCGGGGGGGCCCGGGGTAGGACAGATACGCAGTATTTT	CASSLWGTSGGARGRTDTQYF
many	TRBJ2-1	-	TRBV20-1	TGCAGTGCTAGAGATTGGCCGGGGTACAATGAGCAGTTCTTC	CSARDWPGYNEQFF
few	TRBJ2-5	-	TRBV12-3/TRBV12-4	TGTGCCAGCACCCTACACCTCCAAGAGACCCAGTACTTC	CASTLHLQETQYF
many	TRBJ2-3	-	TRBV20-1	TGCAGTGCAAGGGGACTGATTAGCACAGATACGCAGTATTTT	CSARGLISTDTQYF
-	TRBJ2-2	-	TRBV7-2	TGTGCCAGCAGCTTAGGGACTCCCTACCCCGGGGAGCTGTTTTTT	CASSLGTPYPGELFF
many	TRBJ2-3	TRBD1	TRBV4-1	TGCGCCAGCAGCTTAGTCGCCGGGACAGGGGGCACAGATACGCAGTATTTT	CASSLVAGTGGTDTQYF
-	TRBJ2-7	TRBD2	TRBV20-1	TGCAGTGCAGGCGGGGGTCGTACCTACGAGCAGTACTTC	CSAGGGRTYEQYF
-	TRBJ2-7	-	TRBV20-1	TGCAGTGCTAGAACTTGGGGAACGCCGGTGGGCGAGCAGTACTTC	CSARTWGTPVGEQYF
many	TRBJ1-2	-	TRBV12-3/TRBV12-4	TGTGCCAGCAGTAGCCCGGGGGTAGCTAACTATGGCTACACCTTC	CASSSPGVANYGYTF
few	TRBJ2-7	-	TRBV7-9	TGTGCCAGCAGCTCCCTTGCGAAGACGGGTGAGCAGTACTTC	CASSSLAKTGEQYF
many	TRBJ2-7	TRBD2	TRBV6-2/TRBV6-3	TGTGCCAGCAGTTACCGCGGGGGGGCCTACGAGCAGTACTTC	CASSYRGGAYEQYF
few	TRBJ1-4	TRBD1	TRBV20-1	TGCAGTGCTCCGGATCGGGACAGGGGAGGGGAAAAACTGTTTTTT	CSAPDRDRGGEKLFF
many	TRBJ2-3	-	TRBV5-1	TGCGCCAGCAGCCCGCAACCAGATACGCAGTATTTT	CASSPQPDTQYF
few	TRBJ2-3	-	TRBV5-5	TGTGCCAGCAGCTTTAGGCCAAGGGATACCACAGATACGCAGTATTTT	CASSFRPRDTTDTQYF
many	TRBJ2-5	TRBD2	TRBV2	TGTGCCAGCAGTGATATGACTAGCGACCCCTACCAAGAGACCCAGTACTTC	CASSDMTSDPYQETQYF
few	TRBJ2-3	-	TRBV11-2	TGTGCCAGCAGCTTAGCGGGGGCAATGGGGCAGTATTTT	CASSLAGAMGQYF
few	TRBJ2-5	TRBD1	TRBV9	TGTGCCAGCAGCACAGGACAGGGAGGAGAGACCCAGTACTTC	CASSTGQGGETQYF
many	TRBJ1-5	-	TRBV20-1	TGCAGTGCGAGACGGGACTGGGAGGGTCAGCCCCAGCATTTT	CSARRDWEGQPQHF
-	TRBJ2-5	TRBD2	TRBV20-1	TGCAGTGCCCCGGGACTAGCGGGAGATACTACTTGGGAGACCCAGTACTTC	CSAPGLAGDTTWETQYF
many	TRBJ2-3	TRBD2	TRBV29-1	TGCAGCCCGGGGGGTTTGGCCGGCACAGATACGCAGTATTTT	CSPGGLAGTDTQYF
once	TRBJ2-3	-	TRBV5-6	TGTGCCAGCAGCTTGGTTGGAGGGGCAGCAGATACGCAGTATTTT	CASSLVGGAADTQYF
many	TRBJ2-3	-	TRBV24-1	TGTGCCACCAGTGGTCCCGCAGGGATCGCGCAGTATTTT	CATSGPAGIAQYF
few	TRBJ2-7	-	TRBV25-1	TGTGCCAGCAGTGCGGTCTACGAGCAGTACTTC	CASSAVYEQYF
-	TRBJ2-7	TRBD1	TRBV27	TGTGCCAGCAGTTTGTCCGGGACAGGGTTTTACGAGCAGTACTTC	CASSLSGTGFYEQYF
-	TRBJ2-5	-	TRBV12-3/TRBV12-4	TGTGCCAGCAGTCCACCCGGGATAAACCAAGAGACCCAGTACTTC	CASSPPGINQETQYF
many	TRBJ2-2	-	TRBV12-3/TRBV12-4	TGTGCCAGCAGTTTAATCCTTCGGGATAACACCGGGGAGCTGTTTTTT	CASSLILRDNTGELFF
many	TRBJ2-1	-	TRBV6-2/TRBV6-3	TGTGCCAGCAGCTCCGGGCCCTTATCCCGATACAATGAGCAGTTCTTC	CASSSGPLSRYNEQFF
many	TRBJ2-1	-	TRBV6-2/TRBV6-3	TGTGCCAGCAGTTACTCGTTTGAGTACAATGAGCAGTTCTTC	CASSYSFEYNEQFF
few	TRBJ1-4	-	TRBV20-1	TGCAGTGCTAGGTCACAGGTCGGTGAAAAACTGTTTTTT	CSARSQVGEKLFF
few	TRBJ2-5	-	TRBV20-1	TGCAGTGCTAGCCGGGCCGCGGGGCAAGAGACCCAGTACTTC	CSASRAAGQETQYF
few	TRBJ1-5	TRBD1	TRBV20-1	TGCAGTGCTAGTGGCCCCGGACAGGTGGGGGGTCAGCCCCAGCATTTT	CSASGPGQVGGQPQHF
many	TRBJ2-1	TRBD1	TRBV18	TGTGCCAGCTCACCCACACCGGGACAGGGGAGCCATGAGCAGTTCTTC	CASSPTPGQGSHEQFF
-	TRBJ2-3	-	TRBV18	TGTGCCAGCTCCTCACGGGCCCTTAACACAGATACGCAGTATTTT	CASSSRALNTDTQYF
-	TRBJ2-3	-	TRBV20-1	TGCAGTGCCCTAGGGATTAGCACAGATACGCAGTATTTT	CSALGISTDTQYF
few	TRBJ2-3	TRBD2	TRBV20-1	TGCAGTGCTCAGAGCGGGGCAGGGAGTACAGATACGCAGTATTTT	CSAQSGAGSTDTQYF
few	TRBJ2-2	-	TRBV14	TGTGCCAGCAGCCCCCAGTGGGGGGCACTTAACACCGGGGAGCTGTTTTTT	CASSPQWGALNTGELFF
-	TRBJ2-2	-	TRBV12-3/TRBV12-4	TGTGCCAGCAGCCCGGTTGTCACCGGGGAGCTGTTTTTT	CASSPVVTGELFF
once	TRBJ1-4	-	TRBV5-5	TGTGCCAGCAGCTTGGTGGCAAGTCGAAGGGAAAAACTGTTTTTT	CASSLVASRREKLFF